This TCR beta chain was recorded in a study of T cells after somatic rescue of genetic block. In germline, CDR1 is ENHRY, CDR2 SYGVKD. V shed 5 bases, J shed 0 bases, and the junction held 7 bases outside the gene matches. The CDR3 has 15 amino acids. TCRdb's copy holds only in-frame clones and misses some; the assay was immunoSEQ multiplex PCR. The table records over 10,000 clones, roughly 70% of them present only once. The TCR originated in a boy younger than 18. The specimen sequenced was peripheral blood mononuclear cells (PBMCs). The chain employs TRBV10-3 and TRBJ2-7; 7 bases line up with TRBD1. The CDR3 reads CAISILQGLSYEQYF. The DNA of the CDR3 is TGTGCCATCAGTATTCTACAGGGGCTCTCCTACGAGCAGTACTTC.